Sequencing of this T cell receptor beta chain was carried out in a study of shared clonotypes between healthy human individuals. Sequenced by immunoSEQ multiplex PCR; TCRdb stores in-frame clones only, minus some. Here the sample spans fewer than 600,000 clones, roughly 72% being singletons. Trimming shortened V by 2 bases and J by 6 bases, and 20 bases separated the two germline ends. The V gene's germline CDR1 is MGHDK and CDR2 SYGVNS. This CDR3 has 16 residues. This clone was counted a single time. Sequencing used PBMCs. The source of this sequence is a middle-aged woman in good health. Some clones in this sample may be carry-over from other donors' samples. The chain joins TRBV25-1 to TRBJ2-7; a possible D gene is TRBD2 (6 bases). The chain's CDR3 is CASSEPGLLLGSEQYF. The CDR3 nucleotides read TGTGCCAGCAGTGAACCGGGACTCCTGCTAGGTTCCGAGCAGTACTTC.